This is a list of T cell receptor beta chains from one sample in a study of Ad26.COV2.S vaccination and SARS-CoV-2 variants. TCRdb's table, derived via immunoSEQ multiplex PCR, lists solely in-frame clones and lacks some. Of about 410,000 clones in the sample, around 93% were seen once. The sequences come from peripheral blood, collected in a trial of Ad26.COV2.S vaccine versus placebo. The origin of the receptors is a person between 18 and 59 years old who received the Ad26.COV2.S COVID-19 vaccine or a placebo. CDR3s include the opening cysteine and the closing phenylalanine or tryptophan. D genes are given only for firm matches. Clone size is not always given. Where it is, it says once, few, many or a class for expanded clones.

D gene: TRBD1
clone size: .
V gene: TRBV9
J gene: TRBJ1-2
CDR3 protein: CASSVDRDRASYGYTF
CDR3 DNA: TGTGCCAGCAGCGTAGACCGGGACAGGGCGTCCTATGGCTACACCTTC

D gene: TRBD1
clone size: .
V gene: TRBV28
J gene: TRBJ1-6
CDR3 protein: CASSLYQGVMVDSPLHF
CDR3 DNA: TGTGCCAGCAGTTTATATCAGGGGGTGATGGTGGATTCACCCCTCCACTTT

D gene: .
clone size: once
V gene: TRBV9
J gene: TRBJ1-1
CDR3 protein: CASSAQTNEGTEAFF
CDR3 DNA: TGTGCCAGCAGCGCTCAGACCAATGAGGGCACTGAAGCTTTCTTT

D gene: TRBD1
clone size: once
V gene: TRBV4-3
J gene: TRBJ1-6
CDR3 protein: CASSQDRTGGLYNSPLHF
CDR3 DNA: TGCGCCAGCAGCCAAGATCGGACAGGGGGTTTATATAATTCACCCCTCCACTTT

D gene: TRBD1
clone size: .
V gene: TRBV19
J gene: TRBJ2-1
CDR3 protein: CATTGTGSREQFF
CDR3 DNA: TGTGCCACTACCGGGACAGGGAGTCGAGAGCAGTTCTTC

D gene: .
clone size: .
V gene: TRBV5-4
J gene: TRBJ1-1
CDR3 protein: CASSFDGVIAFF
CDR3 DNA: TGTGCCAGCAGCTTTGACGGGGTGATAGCTTTCTTT

D gene: .
clone size: .
V gene: TRBV5-1
J gene: TRBJ2-6
CDR3 protein: CASTLVVTGANVLTF
CDR3 DNA: TGCGCCAGCACCTTGGTAGTAACTGGGGCCAACGTCCTGACTTTC

D gene: .
clone size: .
V gene: TRBV5-1
J gene: TRBJ1-2
CDR3 protein: CASSSSGGSYGYTF
CDR3 DNA: TGCGCCAGCAGCTCCTCGGGGGGGAGCTATGGCTACACCTTC

D gene: .
clone size: .
V gene: TRBV28
J gene: TRBJ2-3
CDR3 protein: CASKLWGDSTDTQYF
CDR3 DNA: TGTGCCAGCAAATTATGGGGGGACAGCACAGATACGCAGTATTTT

D gene: .
clone size: .
V gene: TRBV7-9
J gene: TRBJ1-4
CDR3 protein: CASSLEKGNEKLFF
CDR3 DNA: TGTGCCAGCAGCTTAGAAAAGGGTAATGAAAAACTGTTTTTT

D gene: TRBD1
clone size: .
V gene: TRBV4-3
J gene: TRBJ2-1
CDR3 protein: CASSQVGTGENEQFF
CDR3 DNA: TGCGCCAGCAGCCAAGTAGGGACAGGGGAGAATGAGCAGTTCTTC

D gene: TRBD1
clone size: .
V gene: TRBV5-1
J gene: TRBJ2-2
CDR3 protein: CASSPGQGSGGELFF
CDR3 DNA: TGCGCCAGCAGCCCGGGACAGGGTAGCGGCGGGGAGCTGTTTTTT

D gene: .
clone size: once
V gene: TRBV18
J gene: TRBJ2-5
CDR3 protein: CASSPPGLGRGQETQYF
CDR3 DNA: TGTGCCAGCTCACCACCGGGTTTGGGGCGAGGGCAAGAGACCCAGTACTTC